The T cell receptor (beta chain) described here comes from a study of shared clonotypes between healthy human individuals. This table comes from immunoSEQ multiplex PCR, and its TCRdb copy is limited to in-frame clones, with some not included. This table has about 600,000 clones, around 97% appearing once. Per the germline V gene, CDR1 is KGHSH and CDR2 is LQKENI. V was pared by 6 bases and J by 7 bases, with 19 bases between. The CDR3 spans 15 residues. Sequencing input: naive CD4+ T cells sorted from blood. Subset given: CD45RA+ positively selected. This chain links TRBV18 with TRBJ2-1, with D uncertain. This TCR was recovered from a woman under 40 in good health. CDR3 sequence: CASSPQRGSTNEQFF. The CDR3 coding sequence is TGTGCCAGCTCCCCCCAGAGAGGTTCTACGAATGAGCAGTTCTTC.